This T cell receptor (beta chain) is from a study of early T cells in non-severe SARS-CoV-2 infection. Study-wide background: Bulk RNA from unsorted whole blood was sequenced; chains were unpaired. Whole-study results and caveats: There was a bias toward anti-spike CD8 responses in VDJdb matching, which missed private and CD4 specificities.

This clonotype was counted only a few times. Its antigen is not known. The CDR3 length is 14 residues. Germline V gene sequence: CDR1 MNHEY, CDR2 SVGEGT. Unmatched junction bases numbered 1, after V lost 6 bases and J lost 3 bases. Individual cDNA molecules carried attached unique molecular identifiers. A single record per CDR3 protein comes from TCRdb applying MiXCR to the 5' RACE reads. The table records tens of thousands of distinct CDR3 sequences, about 10% of them present only once. The TCR comes from an adult who was a healthcare worker with PCR-confirmed SARS-CoV-2 infection or an uninfected control (not recorded which). The source material was whole blood. The chain is built from TRBV6-2 or TRBV6-3 and TRBJ2-7; 14 positions match TRBD2. The CDR3: CASRGLAGVYEQYF. The DNA for the CDR3 is TGTGCCAGCAGGGGACTAGCGGGAGTCTACGAGCAGTACTTC.